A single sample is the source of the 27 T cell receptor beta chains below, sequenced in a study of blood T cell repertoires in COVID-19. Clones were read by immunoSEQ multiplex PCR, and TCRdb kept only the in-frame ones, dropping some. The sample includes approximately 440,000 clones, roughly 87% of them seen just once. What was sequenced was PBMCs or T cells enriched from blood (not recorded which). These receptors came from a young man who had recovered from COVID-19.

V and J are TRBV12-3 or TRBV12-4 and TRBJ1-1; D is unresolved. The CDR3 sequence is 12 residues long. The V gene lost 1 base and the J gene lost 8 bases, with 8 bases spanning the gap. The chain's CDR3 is CASSLGQVEAFF. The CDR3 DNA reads TGTGCCAGCAGTTTAGGACAAGTCGAAGCTTTCTTT.

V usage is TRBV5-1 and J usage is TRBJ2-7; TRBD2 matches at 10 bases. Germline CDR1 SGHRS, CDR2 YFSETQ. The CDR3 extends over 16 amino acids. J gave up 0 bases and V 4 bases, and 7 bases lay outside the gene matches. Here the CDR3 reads CASSHSPSGSSYEQYF. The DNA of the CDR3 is TGCGCCAGCAGCCATAGTCCTAGCGGGAGCTCCTACGAGCAGTACTTC. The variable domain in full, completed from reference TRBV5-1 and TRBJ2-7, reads KAGVTQTPRYLIKTRGQQVTLSCSPISGHRSVSWYQQTPGQGLQFLFEYFSETQRNKGNFPGRFSGRQFSNSRSEMNVSTLELGDSALYLCASSHSPSGSSYEQYFGPGTRLTVT.

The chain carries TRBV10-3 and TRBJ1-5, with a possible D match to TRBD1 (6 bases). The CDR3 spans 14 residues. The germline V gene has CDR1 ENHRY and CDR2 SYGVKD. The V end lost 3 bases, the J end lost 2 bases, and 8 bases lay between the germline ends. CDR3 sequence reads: CAISDPGGNQPQHF. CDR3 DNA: TGTGCCATCAGTGATCCAGGGGGCAATCAGCCCCAGCATTTT.

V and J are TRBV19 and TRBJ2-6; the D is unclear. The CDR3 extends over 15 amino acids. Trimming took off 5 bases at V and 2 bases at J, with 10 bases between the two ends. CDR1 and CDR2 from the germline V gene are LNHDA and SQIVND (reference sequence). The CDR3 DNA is TGTGCCAGTAGTGCAATAGCTACTGGGGCCAACGTCCTGACTTTC. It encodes CASSAIATGANVLTF.

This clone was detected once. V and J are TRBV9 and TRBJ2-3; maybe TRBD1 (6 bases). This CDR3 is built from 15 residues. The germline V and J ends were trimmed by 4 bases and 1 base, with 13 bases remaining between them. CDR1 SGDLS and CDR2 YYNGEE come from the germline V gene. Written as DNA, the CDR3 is TGTGCCAGCAGCCCACATCGGACAGGCACAGATACGCAGTATTTT. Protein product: CASSPHRTGTDTQYF.

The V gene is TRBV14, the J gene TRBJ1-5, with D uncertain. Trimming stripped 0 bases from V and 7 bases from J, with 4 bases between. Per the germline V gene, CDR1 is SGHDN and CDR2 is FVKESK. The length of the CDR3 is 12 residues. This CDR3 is CASSQDRQPQHF. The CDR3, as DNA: TGTGCCAGCAGCCAAGACAGGCAGCCCCAGCATTTT.

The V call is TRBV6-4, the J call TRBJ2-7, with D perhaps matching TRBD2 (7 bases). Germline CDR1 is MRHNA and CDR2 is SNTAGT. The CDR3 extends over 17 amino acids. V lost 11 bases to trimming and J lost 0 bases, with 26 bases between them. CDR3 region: CARWEGGAALSSYEQYF. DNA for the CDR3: TGTGCCCGCTGGGAGGGGGGCGCCGCTCTGAGCTCCTACGAGCAGTACTTC.

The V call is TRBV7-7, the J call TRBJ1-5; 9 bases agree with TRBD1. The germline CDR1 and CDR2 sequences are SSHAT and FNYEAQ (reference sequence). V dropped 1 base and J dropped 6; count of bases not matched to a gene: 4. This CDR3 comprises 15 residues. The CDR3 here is CASSLEQGASQPQHF. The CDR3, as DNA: TGTGCCAGCAGCTTAGAACAGGGGGCGAGTCAGCCCCAGCATTTT.

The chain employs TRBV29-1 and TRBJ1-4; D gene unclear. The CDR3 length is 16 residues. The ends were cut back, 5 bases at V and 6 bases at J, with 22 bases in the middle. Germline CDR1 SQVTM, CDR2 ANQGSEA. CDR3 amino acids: CSVWGMRDARDEKLFF. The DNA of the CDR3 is TGCAGCGTTTGGGGAATGCGAGACGCGCGGGATGAAAAACTGTTTTTT.

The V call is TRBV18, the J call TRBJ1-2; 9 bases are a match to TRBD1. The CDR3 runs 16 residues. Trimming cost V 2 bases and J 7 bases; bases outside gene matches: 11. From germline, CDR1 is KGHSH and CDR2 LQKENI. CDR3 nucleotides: TGTGCCAGCTCACCAAATCCCGGGACAGGGTCGTTTGGCTACACCTTC. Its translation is CASSPNPGTGSFGYTF.

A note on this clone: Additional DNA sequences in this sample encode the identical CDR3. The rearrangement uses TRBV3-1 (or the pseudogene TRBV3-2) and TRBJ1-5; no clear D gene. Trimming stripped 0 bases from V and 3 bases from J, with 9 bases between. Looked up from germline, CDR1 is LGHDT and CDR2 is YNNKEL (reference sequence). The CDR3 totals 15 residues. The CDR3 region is CASSQESGPNQPQHF. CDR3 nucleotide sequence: TGTGCCAGCAGCCAAGAATCAGGTCCCAATCAGCCCCAGCATTTT.

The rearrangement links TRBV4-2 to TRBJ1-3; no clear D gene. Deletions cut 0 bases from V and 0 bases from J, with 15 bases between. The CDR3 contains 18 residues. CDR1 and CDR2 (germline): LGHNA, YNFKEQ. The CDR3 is CASSQEYKERSSGNTIYF. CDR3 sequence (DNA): TGTGCCAGCAGCCAAGAGTATAAGGAGAGGTCCTCTGGAAACACCATATATTTT.

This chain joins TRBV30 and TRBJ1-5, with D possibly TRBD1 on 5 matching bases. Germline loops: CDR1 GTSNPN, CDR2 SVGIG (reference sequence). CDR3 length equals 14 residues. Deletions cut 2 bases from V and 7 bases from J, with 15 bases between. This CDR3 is CAWSLKGLVQPQHF. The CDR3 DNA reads TGTGCCTGGAGTTTGAAGGGGTTAGTCCAGCCCCAGCATTTT.

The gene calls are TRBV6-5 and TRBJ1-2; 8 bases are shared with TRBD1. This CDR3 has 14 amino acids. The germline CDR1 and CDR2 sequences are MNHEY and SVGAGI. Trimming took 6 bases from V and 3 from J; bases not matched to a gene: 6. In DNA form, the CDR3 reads TGTGCCAGCAGCCGACAGGGGTTGGACTATGGCTACACCTTC. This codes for CASSRQGLDYGYTF.

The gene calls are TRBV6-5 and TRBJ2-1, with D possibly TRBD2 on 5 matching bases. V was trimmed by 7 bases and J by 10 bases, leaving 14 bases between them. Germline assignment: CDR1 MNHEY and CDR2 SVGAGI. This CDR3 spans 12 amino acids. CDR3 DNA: TGTGCCAGCACAAAGTCGAGCGGAGAGCAGTTCTTC. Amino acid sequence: CASTKSSGEQFF.

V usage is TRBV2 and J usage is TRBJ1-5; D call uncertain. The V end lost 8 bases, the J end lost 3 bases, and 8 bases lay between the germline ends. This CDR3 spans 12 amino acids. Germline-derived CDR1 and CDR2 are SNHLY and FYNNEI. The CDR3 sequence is CASRSYNQPQHF. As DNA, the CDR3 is TGTGCCAGCCGGTCGTACAATCAGCCCCAGCATTTT.

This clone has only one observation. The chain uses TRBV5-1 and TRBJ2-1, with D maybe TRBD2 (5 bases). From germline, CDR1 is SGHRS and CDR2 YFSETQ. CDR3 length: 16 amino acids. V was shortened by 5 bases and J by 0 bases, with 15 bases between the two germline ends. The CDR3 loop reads CASRSATGSSYNEQFF. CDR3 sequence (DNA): TGCGCCAGCAGAAGTGCGACGGGAAGCTCCTACAATGAGCAGTTCTTC.

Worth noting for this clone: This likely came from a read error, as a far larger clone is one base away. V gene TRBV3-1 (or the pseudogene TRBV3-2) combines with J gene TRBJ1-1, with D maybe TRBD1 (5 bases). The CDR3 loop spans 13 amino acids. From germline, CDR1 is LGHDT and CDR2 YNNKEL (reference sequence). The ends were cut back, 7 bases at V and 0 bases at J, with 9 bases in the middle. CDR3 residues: CASTAGLNTEAFF. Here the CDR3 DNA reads TGTGCCAGCACGGCAGGGTTGAACACTGAAGCTTTCTTT.

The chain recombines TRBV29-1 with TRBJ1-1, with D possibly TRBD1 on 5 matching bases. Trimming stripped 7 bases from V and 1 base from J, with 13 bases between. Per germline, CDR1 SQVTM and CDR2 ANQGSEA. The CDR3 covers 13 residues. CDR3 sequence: CSAAGLTNTEAFF. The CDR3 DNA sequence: TGCAGCGCTGCGGGACTTACGAACACTGAAGCTTTCTTT.

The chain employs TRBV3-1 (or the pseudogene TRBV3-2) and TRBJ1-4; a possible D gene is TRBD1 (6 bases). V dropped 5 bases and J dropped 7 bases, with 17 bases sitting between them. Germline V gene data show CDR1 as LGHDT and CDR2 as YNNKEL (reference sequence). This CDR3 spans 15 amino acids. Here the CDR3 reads CASSLGTWGPEKLFF. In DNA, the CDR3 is TGTGCCAGCAGCTTGGGGACATGGGGGCCTGAAAAACTGTTTTTT.

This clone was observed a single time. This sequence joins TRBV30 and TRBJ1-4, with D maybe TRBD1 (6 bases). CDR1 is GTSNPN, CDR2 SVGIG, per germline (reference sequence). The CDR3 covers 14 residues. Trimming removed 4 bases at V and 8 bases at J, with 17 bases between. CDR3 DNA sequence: TGTGCCTGGACTAACGGGGGGCGAGGGGAAAAACTGTTTTTT. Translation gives CAWTNGGRGEKLFF.

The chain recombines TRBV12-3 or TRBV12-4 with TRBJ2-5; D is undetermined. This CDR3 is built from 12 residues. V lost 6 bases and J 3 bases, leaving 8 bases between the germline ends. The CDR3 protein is CASSLREETQYF. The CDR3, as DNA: TGTGCCAGCAGCTTACGGGAAGAGACCCAGTACTTC.

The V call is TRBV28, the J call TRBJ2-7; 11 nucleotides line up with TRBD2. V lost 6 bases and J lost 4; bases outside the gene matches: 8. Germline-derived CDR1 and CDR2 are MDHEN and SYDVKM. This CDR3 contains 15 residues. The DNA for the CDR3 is TGTGCCAGCAGCCCCTTCGGGACTAGCGGATACGAGCAGTACTTC. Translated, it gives CASSPFGTSGYEQYF. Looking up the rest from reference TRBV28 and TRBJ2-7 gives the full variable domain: DVKVTQSSRYLVKRTGEKVFLECVQDMDHENMFWYRQDPGLGLRLIYFSYDVKMKEKGDIPEGYSVSREKKERFSLILESASTNQTSMYLCASSPFGTSGYEQYFGPGTRLTVT.

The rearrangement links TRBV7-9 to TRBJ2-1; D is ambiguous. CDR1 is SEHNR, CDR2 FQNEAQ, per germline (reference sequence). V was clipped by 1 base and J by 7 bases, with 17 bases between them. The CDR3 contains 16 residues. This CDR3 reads CASSLGQMRIGNEQFF. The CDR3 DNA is TGTGCCAGCAGCTTAGGCCAGATGAGGATCGGAAATGAGCAGTTCTTC. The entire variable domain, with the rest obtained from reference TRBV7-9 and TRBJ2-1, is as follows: DTGVSQNPRHKITKRGQNVTFRCDPISEHNRLYWYRQTLGQGPEFLTYFQNEAQLEKSRLLSDRFSAERPKGSFSTLEIQRTEQGDSAMYLCASSLGQMRIGNEQFFGPGTRLTVL.

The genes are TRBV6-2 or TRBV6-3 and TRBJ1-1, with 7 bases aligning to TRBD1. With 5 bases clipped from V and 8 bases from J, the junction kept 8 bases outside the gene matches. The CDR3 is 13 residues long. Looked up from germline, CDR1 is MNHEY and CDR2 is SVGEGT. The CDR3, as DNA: TGTGCCAGCAGTCAGCGACAGGGCGGGGAAGCTTTCTTT. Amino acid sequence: CASSQRQGGEAFF.

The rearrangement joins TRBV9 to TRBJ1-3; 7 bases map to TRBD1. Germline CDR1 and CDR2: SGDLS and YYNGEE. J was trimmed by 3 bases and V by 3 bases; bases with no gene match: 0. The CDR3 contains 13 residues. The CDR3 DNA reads TGTGCCAGCAGCGACAGGGGTGGAAACACCATATATTTT. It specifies CASSDRGGNTIYF.

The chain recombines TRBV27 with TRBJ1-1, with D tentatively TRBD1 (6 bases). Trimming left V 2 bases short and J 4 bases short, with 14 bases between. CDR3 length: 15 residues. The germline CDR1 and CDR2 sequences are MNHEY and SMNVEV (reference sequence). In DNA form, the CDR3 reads TGTGCCAGCAGTTTAAGGTATGGGGGGGCCACTGAAGCTTTCTTT. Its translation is CASSLRYGGATEAFF.